What follows are 27 T cell receptor beta chains derived from one specimen sequenced in a study of cytomegalovirus exposure and HLA in healthy donors (dated by TCRdb to 2017 to 2019). Library preparation used the immunoSEQ multiplex PCR assay. A mixture of 60 forward primers for TCR Vbeta segments and 13 reverse primers for TCR Jbeta segments was used in the multiplex PCR. TCRdb obtained this table from immuneACCESS and retained in-frame rearrangements with V and J assigned. These tables miss some clones; where compared with another copy, unresolved V genes account for less than half of the shortfall, and the remainder is unexplained. The sample includes 180,000 or so clones, with approximately 85% observed a single time. Of the sample, about a tenth is held by the ten largest clones. The sample comprised PBMCs. Every receptor here comes from a man between 18 and 29 years old in good health and CMV-seropositive.

V is TRBV30 and J is TRBJ2-7; D remains unclear. The CDR3 is 11 residues long. V lost 2 bases and J 1 base, leaving 3 bases between the germline ends. Germline values: CDR1 GTSNPN, CDR2 SVGIG (reference sequence). CDR3 DNA sequence: TGTGCCTGGAGTTCATCCTACGAGCAGTACTTC. Protein product: CAWSSSYEQYF.

The CDR3 reads CASSYRGAGLNTEAFF. The DNA of the CDR3 is TGTGCCAGCAGTTACCGGGGAGCGGGATTGAACACTGAAGCTTTCTTT. The chain joins TRBV6-5 to TRBJ1-1; no definite D call. The CDR3 loop spans 16 amino acids. V was cut by 2 bases and J by 0 bases, with 13 bases left in between. Germline lookup yields CDR1 MNHEY and CDR2 SVGAGI.

The rearrangement uses TRBV29-1 and TRBJ2-7; D is undetermined. V gave up 4 bases and J gave up 2 bases, with 6 bases separating them. The CDR3 is made up of 11 amino acids. CDR1 is SQVTM, CDR2 ANQGSEA, per germline. The CDR3 reads CSVGLAYEQYF. CDR3 in DNA: TGCAGCGTTGGACTTGCCTACGAGCAGTACTTC.

The chain couples TRBV2 to TRBJ1-3, with D uncertain. V was trimmed by 6 bases and J by 0 bases, leaving 9 bases between them. This CDR3 comprises 14 residues. The germline V gene has CDR1 SNHLY and CDR2 FYNNEI. The CDR3 loop is CASRADYSGNTIYF. CDR3 nucleotide sequence: TGTGCCAGCAGGGCGGATTACTCTGGAAACACCATATATTTT.

The chain is built from TRBV30 and TRBJ2-3, with TRBD1 matching over 7 bases. This CDR3 comprises 13 residues. V was pared by 5 bases and J by 4 bases, with 6 bases of the junction left unmatched. In germline, CDR1 is GTSNPN, CDR2 SVGIG (reference sequence). In DNA, the CDR3 is TGTGCCTGGGACCAGGGGGAAGCAGATACGCAGTATTTT. It is translated as CAWDQGEADTQYF.

This clone was found a few times. Other DNA sequences in the sample encode the same CDR3. The gene calls are TRBV7-9 and TRBJ1-1; possible D gene TRBD1, 6 bases. This CDR3 has 15 amino acids. CDR1 and CDR2 from the germline V gene are SEHNR and FQNEAQ (reference sequence). V gave up 5 bases and J gave up 1 base, with 14 bases separating them. CDR3 nucleotide sequence: TGTGCCAGCAGCGTATTACCGGGACAGAACACTGAAGCTTTCTTT. Protein sequence: CASSVLPGQNTEAFF.

This chain uses TRBV29-1 with TRBJ1-4, with TRBD1 as a possible D gene (5 bases). The CDR3 is 14 residues long. The V gene's germline CDR1 is SQVTM and CDR2 ANQGSEA. V was shortened by 4 bases and J by 6 bases, with 15 bases between the two germline ends. CDR3 residues: CSVVIAGGDEKLFF. In nucleotides, the CDR3 is TGCAGCGTTGTTATAGCCGGAGGGGATGAAAAACTGTTTTTT.

V usage is TRBV5-1 and J usage is TRBJ2-5, with a possible D match to TRBD2 (6 bases). V was shortened by 0 bases and J by 4 bases, with 19 bases between the two germline ends. CDR3 length: 17 residues. Germline V gene data show CDR1 as SGHRS and CDR2 as YFSETQ. The chain's CDR3 is CASSLDPAGPGGETQYF. The CDR3 nucleotides are TGCGCCAGCAGCTTGGATCCGGCCGGCCCCGGGGGAGAGACCCAGTACTTC.

The chain links TRBV6-1 to TRBJ1-4; D gene unclear. Trimming left V 0 bases short and J 7 bases short, with 15 bases between. The CDR3 is 16 amino acids. Germline CDR1 and CDR2: MNHNS and SASEGT. The CDR3 DNA reads TGTGCCAGCAGTGAAGCTAACTATCCAATCGGTGAAAAACTGTTTTTT. Protein product: CASSEANYPIGEKLFF.

Only one count was recorded for this clone. The chain recombines TRBV5-8 with TRBJ1-1; D call uncertain. Germline loops: CDR1 SGHTS, CDR2 YDEGEE. The CDR3 runs 15 residues. Between the trimmed V and J ends, which lost 2 bases and 0 bases, there was a span of 11 bases. As DNA, the CDR3 is TGTGCCAGCAGCTTCCGAGGGTTGATGAACACTGAAGCTTTCTTT. Protein product: CASSFRGLMNTEAFF. Filled out from reference TRBV5-8 and TRBJ1-1, the complete variable domain reads EAGVTQSPTHLIKTRGQQATLRCSPISGHTSVYWYQQALGLGLQFLLWYDEGEERNRGNFPPRFSGRQFPNYSSELNVNALELEDSALYLCASSFRGLMNTEAFFGQGTRLTVV.

The rearrangement links TRBV2 to TRBJ2-6; D is undetermined. V lost 3 bases, J lost 3 bases, and 3 bases lay in between. Per germline, CDR1 SNHLY and CDR2 FYNNEI. The CDR3 runs 13 residues. CDR3 protein: CASSDRGANVLTF. As DNA, the CDR3 is TGTGCCAGCAGTGATCGTGGGGCCAACGTCCTGACTTTC.

This sequence joins TRBV7-2 and TRBJ2-2, with 12 nucleotides matching TRBD2. The germline V gene has CDR1 SGHTA and CDR2 FQGNSA. Trimming took 3 bases from V and 4 from J; bases not matched to a gene: 9. The CDR3 has 18 amino acids. The DNA of the CDR3 is TGTGCCAGCAGCTTCGCTGTTCCGGGACTAGCGGGCACCGGGGAGCTGTTTTTT. This translates into CASSFAVPGLAGTGELFF.

This clone occurred a few times. The DNA for the CDR3 is TGTGCCAGCAGCAGACAGGGTCTTAGGGACGAGCAGTACTTC. Protein product: CASSRQGLRDEQYF. The rearrangement links TRBV6-6 to TRBJ2-7, with TRBD1 matching 7 bases. The CDR3 loop spans 14 amino acids. Germline V gene lookup returns CDR1 MNHNY and CDR2 SVGAGI (reference sequence). V dropped 6 bases and J dropped 5; count of bases not matched to a gene: 10.

This clone has just one count. The chain uses TRBV10-2 and TRBJ2-5; TRBD2 might be the D (5 bases). V lost 0 bases and J 5 bases, leaving 13 bases between the germline ends. The germline V gene has CDR1 WSHSY and CDR2 SAAADI. The CDR3 loop spans 15 amino acids. In DNA form, the CDR3 reads TGCGCCAGCAGTGAGTCGAGTGCGGGCGGGGAGACCCAGTACTTC. This encodes CASSESSAGGETQYF.

V and J are TRBV11-2 and TRBJ2-2; D possibly corresponds to TRBD2 (5 bases). In germline, CDR1 is SGHAT, CDR2 FQNNGV. CDR3 length: 14 amino acids. V was trimmed by 5 bases and J by 7 bases, leaving 14 bases between them. As DNA, the CDR3 is TGTGCCAGCAGCGCCCGGGGTGAGGTCGGGGAGCTGTTTTTT. Translation: CASSARGEVGELFF.

This clone was counted a few times. DNA for the CDR3: TGCGCCAGCAGCCATAGACAGAACTACATGAACACTGAAGCTTTCTTT. Translation gives CASSHRQNYMNTEAFF. The J gene is TRBJ1-1, the V gene TRBV4-1, with a tentative D call TRBD1 (5 bases). The CDR3 totals 16 residues. The V end was cut by 3 bases, the J end by 0 bases, with 14 bases between. From germline, CDR1 is MGHRA and CDR2 YSYEKL.

J is TRBJ2-7 and V is TRBV18; possibly TRBD2 for D (6 bases). The germline V gene has CDR1 KGHSH and CDR2 LQKENI. The CDR3 loop spans 13 amino acids. V was shortened by 3 bases and J by 5 bases, with 11 bases between the two germline ends. Written as DNA, the CDR3 is TGTGCCAGCTCACCCACTAGCCCCCACGAGCAGTACTTC. It codes for CASSPTSPHEQYF.

This rearrangement joins TRBV7-6 to TRBJ2-3, with D possibly matching TRBD2 (7 bases). The CDR3 is made up of 17 amino acids. V was pared by 2 bases and J by 1 base, with 16 bases between. CDR1 and CDR2 (germline): SGHVS, FNYEAQ. The DNA for the CDR3 is TGTGCCAGCAGCTTATGGGGGCGTGCGGGGGGCACAGATACGCAGTATTTT. Amino acid sequence: CASSLWGRAGGTDTQYF.

The V gene is TRBV5-1, the J gene TRBJ2-5; a weak D match, TRBD1 (6 bases). Germline lookup yields CDR1 SGHRS and CDR2 YFSETQ. Trimming left V 0 bases short and J 1 base short, with 13 bases between. CDR3 length equals 16 residues. The CDR3 sequence: CASSLVGQGGQETQYF. The CDR3 bases are TGCGCCAGCAGCTTGGTCGGGCAAGGGGGCCAAGAGACCCAGTACTTC.

V is TRBV6-5 and J is TRBJ2-5; maybe TRBD2 (6 bases). V lost 5 bases and J 3 bases, leaving 16 bases between the germline ends. The CDR3 has 15 residues. Germline V gene lookup returns CDR1 MNHEY and CDR2 SVGAGI. CDR3 protein: CASSTRQGGKETQYF. The CDR3 coding sequence is TGTGCCAGCAGTACCAGACAAGGAGGGAAAGAGACCCAGTACTTC.

The chain links TRBV18 to TRBJ2-5; D may be TRBD1 (6 bases). The end of the DNA aligns better with TRBJ2-7, so the J call may be wrong. The CDR3 sequence is 17 residues long. Germline V lookup: CDR1 KGHSH, CDR2 LQKENI. CDR3 residues: CASSPIGRDTISYEQYF. CDR3 nucleotides: TGTGCCAGCTCACCTATCGGCCGGGACACCATCTCCTACGAGCAGTACTTC.

The rearrangement uses TRBV7-9 and TRBJ1-6; TRBD1 matches at 8 bases. Germline values: CDR1 SEHNR, CDR2 FQNEAQ (reference sequence). The CDR3 sequence is 15 residues long. V lost 5 bases, J lost 6 bases, and 6 bases stayed unmatched. CDR3: CASSPRTGSNSPLHF. The CDR3 bases are TGTGCCAGCAGCCCGCGGACAGGGAGTAATTCACCCCTCCACTTT.

The CDR3 DNA reads TGTGCCAGCAGTGACTCGACCAGCGGGGGAACCGGGGAGCTGTTTTTT. Its protein is CASSDSTSGGTGELFF. V and J are TRBV6-4 and TRBJ2-2, with 8 bases identical to TRBD2. CDR1 and CDR2 (germline): MRHNA, SNTAGT. V lost 0 bases, J lost 5 bases, and 5 bases stayed unmatched. The CDR3 spans 16 residues.

V and J are TRBV10-3 and TRBJ2-5, with 8 bases fitting TRBD1. V shed 6 bases and J 11 bases; nucleotides not matched to a gene: 17. CDR3 size: 15 residues. The germline V gene encodes CDR1 ENHRY and CDR2 SYGVKD. In DNA form, the CDR3 reads TGTGCCATCAGGCAAAGAGGACAGGGTTCTGGAGAGCAGTACTTC. Protein product: CAIRQRGQGSGEQYF.

The chain recombines TRBV2 with TRBJ2-2; D gene uncertain. CDR3 length: 13 amino acids. The germline V and J ends were trimmed by 4 bases and 5 bases, with 8 bases remaining between them. Germline CDR1 SNHLY, CDR2 FYNNEI. CDR3 nucleotides: TGTGCCAGCAGTGGCGAGCATACCGGGGAGCTGTTTTTT. Protein: CASSGEHTGELFF.

V is TRBV29-1 and J is TRBJ2-2; 9 nucleotides match TRBD1. V shed 7 bases, J shed 5 bases, and the junction held 8 bases outside the gene matches. CDR1 and CDR2 (germline): SQVTM, ANQGSEA. This CDR3 region has 14 residues. CDR3 residues: CSDVRQGVTGELFF. The CDR3 bases are TGCAGCGATGTCCGACAGGGGGTTACCGGGGAGCTGTTTTTT.

This clone has just a few counts. This sequence joins TRBV12-5 and TRBJ1-2, with 9 positions matching TRBD1. V shed 4 bases and J 2 bases; nucleotides not matched to a gene: 11. Germline CDR1 is LGHNT and CDR2 is FRNRAP. CDR3 size: 17 residues. The CDR3 loop reads CASGWARDRASNYGYTF. The CDR3 coding sequence is TGTGCTAGTGGTTGGGCCCGGGACAGGGCGAGCAACTATGGCTACACCTTC.